This section outlines one T cell receptor (beta chain) sequence together with its context. As yet, its antigen is unknown. This sample is part of a study of shared clonotypes between healthy human individuals. Study-level information: CD4 naive and CD4 memory each took three plates per donor, while CD8 naive took two and CD8 memory one. Study outcomes and limitations: What limited the represented genetic and exposure-history diversity was the small number of donors. Generally, naive subsets (rather than memory subsets) showed larger estimated richness. About 5% of naive CD4 clonotypes were common to a handful of donors.

The protocol was immunoSEQ multiplex PCR, while the TCRdb copy is restricted to in-frame clones and leaves out a portion. Of 500,000 to 550,000 clones listed, 90% to 97% were seen once; the top ten hold about 0.068%. The CDR3 totals 13 residues. Trimming took 3 bases from V and 6 from J, leaving 11 bases between them. Per the germline V gene, CDR1 is SEHNR and CDR2 is FQNEAQ (reference sequence). This TCR was sampled from a woman in her twenties or thirties in good health. The V and J genes are TRBV7-9 and TRBJ1-1, with D maybe TRBD1 (5 bases). Material for sequencing was naive CD4+ T cells sorted from blood. The subset denotes: CD45RA+ positively selected. The CDR3 bases are TGTGCCAGCAGCTTCACTCAGGGTTCTGAAGCTTTCTTT. Its protein product is CASSFTQGSEAFF.